This T cell receptor (beta chain) was found in a study of shared T cell receptors in the human thymus. This CDR3 has 16 amino acids. Germline values: CDR1 SGHKS, CDR2 YYEKEE (reference sequence). The V end lost 4 bases, the J end lost 2 bases, and 19 bases lay between the germline ends. Produced via immunoSEQ multiplex PCR; TCRdb's table is partial and in-frame only. Among about 380,000 clones listed, roughly 94% were seen once. This clonotype was obtained from a human donor. V gene TRBV5-5 combines with J gene TRBJ2-7, with D possibly being TRBD2 (7 bases). The sequenced sample consisted of thymocytes. The CDR3 loop reads CASSPTTRGGTYEQYF. The CDR3 region has the DNA TGTGCCAGCAGCCCAACCACGAGGGGGGGCACCTACGAGCAGTACTTC.